The subject of this entry is one T cell receptor (beta chain). What it binds is unknown. This sample was taken from a study of CD8 T cells in ankylosing spondylitis. Study observations and caveats: Matched ankylosing spondylitis synovial fluid reportedly contained a significantly enriched population of disease-linked clones. Disease-linked clones bore a CD8+ phenotype, appearing relatively rarely in peripheral blood. Fewer than ten highly homologous variants made up a TCR beta motif that seemed to typify ankylosing spondylitis blood.

Molecular-barcoded quantitative 5'-RACE produced these TCR beta libraries. TCRdb fed the 5' RACE reads into MiXCR, producing one record per CDR3 protein. This table holds approximately 440,000 distinct CDR3 sequences, under 20% found once. The sequenced sample consisted of blood, either unsorted or a sorted T cell fraction (not recorded which). The clonotype comes from a male donor with ankylosing spondylitis.

Written as DNA, the CDR3 is TGCGCCAGCAGCCCCCGAACAGGGGGCCTGACGAACACTGAAGCTTTCTTT. Translation: CASSPRTGGLTNTEAFF. This chain links TRBV4-3 with TRBJ1-1; 9 bases are a match to TRBD1. CDR1 is LGHNA and CDR2 is YSLEER in the germline V gene. The CDR3 totals 17 residues. V shed 4 bases and J 1 base; nucleotides not matched to a gene: 10.